This TCR beta chain was identified during a study of blood T cell repertoires in COVID-19. Study in general: Specimens from acute and convalescent COVID-19 originated in the United States, Italy and Spain. From T cells, B-cell-depleted T cells, or PBMCs came the material, which was cDNA or gDNA.

As handled by the study authors: The assay estimated nucleated cells by amplifying reference gene primers. Profiling relied on immunoSEQ multiplex PCR, and the TCRdb table lists in-frame clones only, not all of them. The V and J calls and clone size are taken from that table; D and trimming were inferred from the DNA. The data show approximately 76,000 clones, with 83% seen just once and 6% to 7% held by the top ten. Judged by abundance, this clone is medium-sized. This CDR3 region has 13 residues. V gave up 1 base and J gave up 6 bases, with 8 bases separating them. Germline values: CDR1 SEHNR, CDR2 FQNEAQ (reference sequence).

The origin of this receptor is an older woman with acute or convalescent COVID-19. The V call is TRBV7-9, the J call TRBJ2-3; possibly TRBD1 for D (5 bases). Sequencing was done on a sample of peripheral blood. The CDR3 region is CASSLDRPDTQYF. The CDR3 nucleotides are TGTGCCAGCAGCTTAGACAGGCCCGATACGCAGTATTTT. The variable domain in full, completed from reference TRBV7-9 and TRBJ2-3, reads DTGVSQNPRHKITKRGQNVTFRCDPISEHNRLYWYRQTLGQGPEFLTYFQNEAQLEKSRLLSDRFSAERPKGSFSTLEIQRTEQGDSAMYLCASSLDRPDTQYFGPGTRLTVL.